Detailed here is one T cell receptor (beta chain). Antigen: not known. V lost 4 bases and J 4 bases, leaving 9 bases between the germline ends. Germline V lookup: CDR1 LGHNA, CDR2 YNFKEQ. This CDR3 has 13 amino acids. The record originates from a study of T-cell reconstitution after alpha-beta-depleted transplantation in children. Findings of the study overall: Some patients showed high day-60 TCRbeta diversity, which derived from surviving recipient T cells and thymic progenitors. Expanded graft clones numbering several hundred reportedly gave rise to alpha-beta T cells about two months after transplant.

Unique molecular identifiers were used to barcode this TCRbeta library. A single record per CDR3 protein comes from TCRdb applying MiXCR to the PCR reads. The sample includes approximately 350,000 distinct CDR3 sequences, around 15% of them seen just once. The TCR comes from a male patient aged 2-15 years who had a stem cell transplant for acute lymphoblastic leukemia, so the T cells may come from the graft donor. This sequence joins TRBV4-2 and TRBJ2-3; D unresolved. The material sequenced was PBMCs, mostly from graft donor cells, taken 360 days after TCRalphabeta/CD19-depleted stem cell transplant. CDR3 bases: TGTGCCAGCAGCCTTCGAACCGCAGATACGCAGTATTTT. It is translated as CASSLRTADTQYF.